This TCR beta chain was profiled in a study of T cell responses to AZD1222 COVID-19 vaccine. The study, taken as a whole, reports: There were repertoire samples only from the period after the peak T cell response. The study reported that nearly half of spike-specific TCRs target unmutated variant regions. Seropositive at baseline were only a handful of AZD1222 recipients.

Some clones are missing from TCRdb's copy, which holds only in-frame ones; the method was immunoSEQ multiplex PCR. The table has around 120,000 clones, about 88% seen once. A remark on this clone: Its antigen remains unidentified.

CDR1 is SEHNR and CDR2 is FQNEAQ in the germline V gene (reference sequence). V was trimmed by 5 bases and J by 3 bases, leaving 13 bases between them. CDR3 length equals 15 residues. The chain carries TRBV7-9 and TRBJ1-4; TRBD1 might be the D (5 bases). The receptor's source is an adult in good health. Source: peripheral blood, taken on day 0 of AZD1222 vaccination. The DNA for the CDR3 is TGTGCCAGCAGCCCAGGGACGGGAGCTAATGAAAAACTGTTTTTT. Protein product: CASSPGTGANEKLFF.